The 6 T cell receptor beta chains listed next were all sequenced from one sample in a study of T cell responses to AZD1222 COVID-19 vaccine. The method was immunoSEQ multiplex PCR; TCRdb's version includes in-frame clones alone and lacks a portion of them. The sample comprises about 84,000 clones, about 93% of which are singletons, and approximately 10% rests with the top ten. The material sequenced was peripheral blood, taken 28 days after the second AZD1222 dose. The receptor set was obtained from an adult who received the AZD1222 COVID-19 vaccine.

V and J are TRBV7-9 and TRBJ1-1; TRBD1 is a possible D gene (5 bases). The V gene lost 1 base and the J gene lost 10 bases, with 13 bases spanning the gap. The CDR3 sequence is 13 residues long. Germline lookup yields CDR1 SEHNR and CDR2 FQNEAQ (reference sequence). CDR3 coding DNA: TGTGCCAGCAGCTTAGGGACATCGGTTGGAGCTTTCTTT. As protein: CASSLGTSVGAFF.

The chain is built from TRBV3-1 (or the pseudogene TRBV3-2) and TRBJ2-5, with TRBD2 as a possible D gene (5 bases). Deletions cut 1 base from V and 5 bases from J, with 14 bases between. Germline-derived CDR1 and CDR2 are LGHDT and YNNKEL (reference sequence). CDR3 length: 15 residues. The CDR3, as DNA: TGTGCCAGCAGCCAAGGTAGAGGGTACTTGGAGACCCAGTACTTC. Its translation: CASSQGRGYLETQYF.

This rearrangement joins TRBV11-2 to TRBJ1-2; no firm D call. V gave up 6 bases and J gave up 6 bases, with 11 bases separating them. Germline CDR1 and CDR2: SGHAT and FQNNGV. The CDR3 loop spans 12 amino acids. The CDR3 region has the DNA TGTGCCAGCAGAGATAGGACGGATGGCTACACCTTC. This encodes CASRDRTDGYTF.

This clone was recorded only once. The chain couples TRBV3-1 (or the pseudogene TRBV3-2) to TRBJ1-1; D is unresolved. The CDR3 is made up of 12 amino acids. V lost 1 base and J lost 5, with 5 bases in between. Looked up from germline, CDR1 is LGHDT and CDR2 is YNNKEL (reference sequence). This CDR3 reads CASSQGPTEAFF. The CDR3 nucleotides are TGTGCCAGCAGCCAAGGACCAACTGAAGCTTTCTTT.

This chain uses TRBV6-5 with TRBJ1-1, with 10 bases that match TRBD1. The J segment lost 6 bases and the V segment lost 8 bases, leaving 12 bases of the junction unmatched. The length of the CDR3 is 15 residues. Germline assignment: CDR1 MNHEY and CDR2 SVGAGI. As DNA, the CDR3 is TGTGCCAGCCAGACGCCGGGACAGGGGATTTCTGAAGCTTTCTTT. Its translation: CASQTPGQGISEAFF.

This chain links TRBV14 with TRBJ1-4, with 7 bases that match TRBD1. CDR1 SGHDN and CDR2 FVKESK come from the germline V gene. The CDR3 covers 16 residues. V trimming: 1 base; J trimming: 8 bases; junction bases outside the gene matches: 10. CDR3 amino acids: CASSQGRTGPVEKLFF. CDR3 sequence (DNA): TGTGCCAGCAGCCAAGGGCGGACAGGCCCTGTGGAAAAACTGTTTTTT.